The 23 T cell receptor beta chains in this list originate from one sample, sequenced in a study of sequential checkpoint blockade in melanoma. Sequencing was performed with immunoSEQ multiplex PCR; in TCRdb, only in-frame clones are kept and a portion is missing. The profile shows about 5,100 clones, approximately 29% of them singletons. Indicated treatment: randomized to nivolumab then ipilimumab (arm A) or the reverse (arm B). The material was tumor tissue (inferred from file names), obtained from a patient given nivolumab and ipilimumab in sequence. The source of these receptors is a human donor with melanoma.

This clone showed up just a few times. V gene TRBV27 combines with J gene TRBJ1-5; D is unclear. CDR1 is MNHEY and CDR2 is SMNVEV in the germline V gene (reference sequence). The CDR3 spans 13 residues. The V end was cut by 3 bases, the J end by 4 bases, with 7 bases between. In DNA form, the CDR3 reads TGTGCCAGCAGTTTCTCGAGAAATCAGCCCCAGCATTTT. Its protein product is CASSFSRNQPQHF.

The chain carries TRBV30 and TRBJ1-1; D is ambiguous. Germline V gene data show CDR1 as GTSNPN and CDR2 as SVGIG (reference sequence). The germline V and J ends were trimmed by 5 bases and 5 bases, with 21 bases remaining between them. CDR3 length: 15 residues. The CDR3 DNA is TGTGCCTGGCTGTTCCCGGGTTCCGGAAGGACTGAAGCTTTCTTT. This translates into CAWLFPGSGRTEAFF. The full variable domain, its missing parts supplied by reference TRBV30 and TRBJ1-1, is SQTIHQWPATLVQPVGSPLSLECTVEGTSNPNLYWYRQAAGRGLQLLFYSVGIGQISSEVPQNLSASRPQDRQFILSSKKLLLSDSGFYLCAWLFPGSGRTEAFFGQGTRLTVV.

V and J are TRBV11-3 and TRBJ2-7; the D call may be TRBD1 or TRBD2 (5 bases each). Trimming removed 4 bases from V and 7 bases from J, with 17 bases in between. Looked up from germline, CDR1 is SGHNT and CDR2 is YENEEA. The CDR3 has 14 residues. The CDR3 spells CASSSSGASREQYF. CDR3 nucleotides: TGTGCCAGCAGCTCTTCCGGGGCTTCGAGGGAGCAGTACTTC. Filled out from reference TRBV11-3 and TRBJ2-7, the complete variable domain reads EAGVVQSPRYKIIEKKQPVAFWCNPISGHNTLYWYLQNLGQGPELLIRYENEEAVDDSQLPKDRFSAERLKGVDSTLKIQPAELGDSAVYLCASSSSGASREQYFGPGTRLTVT.

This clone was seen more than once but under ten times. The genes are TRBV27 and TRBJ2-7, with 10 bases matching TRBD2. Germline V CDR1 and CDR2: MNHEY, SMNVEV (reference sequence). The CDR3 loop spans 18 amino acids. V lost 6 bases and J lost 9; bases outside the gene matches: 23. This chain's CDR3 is CASSPQPRLAGPQWVQYF. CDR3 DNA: TGTGCCAGCAGCCCACAACCAAGACTAGCGGGCCCCCAGTGGGTGCAGTACTTC.

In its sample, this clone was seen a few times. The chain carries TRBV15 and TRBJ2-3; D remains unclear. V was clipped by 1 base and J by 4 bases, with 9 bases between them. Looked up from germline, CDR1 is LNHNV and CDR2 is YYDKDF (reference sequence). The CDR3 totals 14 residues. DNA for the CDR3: TGTGCCACCAGCAGAGTGATACGAGCAGATACGCAGTATTTT. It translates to CATSRVIRADTQYF.

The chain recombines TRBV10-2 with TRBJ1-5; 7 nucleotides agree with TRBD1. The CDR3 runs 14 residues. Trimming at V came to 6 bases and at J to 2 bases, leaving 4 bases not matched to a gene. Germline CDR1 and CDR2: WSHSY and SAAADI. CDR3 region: CASRTGIGNQPQHF. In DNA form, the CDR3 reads TGCGCCAGCAGGACAGGGATCGGCAATCAGCCCCAGCATTTT.

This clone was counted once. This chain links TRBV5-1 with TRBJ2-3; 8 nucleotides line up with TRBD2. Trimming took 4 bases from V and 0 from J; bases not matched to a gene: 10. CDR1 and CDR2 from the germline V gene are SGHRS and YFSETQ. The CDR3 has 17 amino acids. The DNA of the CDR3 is TGCGCCAGCAGCCAAGCCCCGGGGGGGTCGAGCACAGATACGCAGTATTTT. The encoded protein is CASSQAPGGSSTDTQYF.

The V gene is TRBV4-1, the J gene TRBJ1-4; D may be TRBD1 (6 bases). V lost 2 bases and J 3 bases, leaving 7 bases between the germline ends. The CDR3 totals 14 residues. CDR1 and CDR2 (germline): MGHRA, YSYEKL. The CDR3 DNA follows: TGCGCCAGCAGCCAAAGGACAGCTAATGAAAAACTGTTTTTT. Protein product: CASSQRTANEKLFF.

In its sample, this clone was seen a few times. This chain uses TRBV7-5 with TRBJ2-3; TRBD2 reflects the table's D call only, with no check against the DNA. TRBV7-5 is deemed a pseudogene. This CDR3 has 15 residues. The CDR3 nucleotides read TGTGCCAGCAGCTTCGGGACTAGCGGCACAGATACGCAGTATTTT. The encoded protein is CASSFGTSGTDTQYF.

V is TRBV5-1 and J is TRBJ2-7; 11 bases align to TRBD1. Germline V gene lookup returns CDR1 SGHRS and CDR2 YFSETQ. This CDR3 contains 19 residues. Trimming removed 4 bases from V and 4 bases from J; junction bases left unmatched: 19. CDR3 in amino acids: CASSPYSGQGALIGYEQYF. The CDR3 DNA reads TGCGCCAGCAGCCCCTACTCTGGACAGGGGGCGCTGATAGGTTACGAGCAGTACTTC.

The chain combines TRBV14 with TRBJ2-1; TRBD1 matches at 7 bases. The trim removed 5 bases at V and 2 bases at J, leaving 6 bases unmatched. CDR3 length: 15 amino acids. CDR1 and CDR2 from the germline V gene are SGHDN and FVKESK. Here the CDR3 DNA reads TGTGCCAGCAGCGTCCGGGACAGACCCTACAATGAGCAGTTCTTC. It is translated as CASSVRDRPYNEQFF.

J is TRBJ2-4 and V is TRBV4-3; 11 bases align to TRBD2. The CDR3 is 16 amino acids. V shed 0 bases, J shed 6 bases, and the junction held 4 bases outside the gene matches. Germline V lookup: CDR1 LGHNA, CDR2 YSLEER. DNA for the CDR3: TGCGCCAGCAGCCAAGAAACTAGCGGGGGACGAAACATTCAGTACTTC. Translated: CASSQETSGGRNIQYF.

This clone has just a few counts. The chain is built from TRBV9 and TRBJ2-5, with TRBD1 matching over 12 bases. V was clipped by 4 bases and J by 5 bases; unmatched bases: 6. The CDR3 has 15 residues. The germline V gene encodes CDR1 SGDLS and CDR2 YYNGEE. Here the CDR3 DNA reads TGTGCCAGCAGCCCGGGACAGGGGGCCGTTGAGACCCAGTACTTC. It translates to CASSPGQGAVETQYF.

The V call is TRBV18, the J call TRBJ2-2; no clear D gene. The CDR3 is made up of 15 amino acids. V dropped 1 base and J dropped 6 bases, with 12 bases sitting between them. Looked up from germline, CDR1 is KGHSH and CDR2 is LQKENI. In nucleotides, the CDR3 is TGTGCCAGCTCACCACTGGTCGGGTCGGCCGGGGAGCTGTTTTTT. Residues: CASSPLVGSAGELFF.

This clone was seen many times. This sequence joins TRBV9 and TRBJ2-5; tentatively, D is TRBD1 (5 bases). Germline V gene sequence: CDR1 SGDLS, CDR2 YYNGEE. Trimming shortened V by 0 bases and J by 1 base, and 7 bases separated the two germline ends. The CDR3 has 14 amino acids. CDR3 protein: CASSVDTGQETQYF. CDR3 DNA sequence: TGTGCCAGCAGCGTAGACACAGGCCAAGAGACCCAGTACTTC.

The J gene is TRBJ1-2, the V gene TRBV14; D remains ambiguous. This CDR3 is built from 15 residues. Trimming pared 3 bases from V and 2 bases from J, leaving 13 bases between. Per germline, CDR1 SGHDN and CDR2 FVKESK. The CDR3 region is CASSQRPGENYGYTF. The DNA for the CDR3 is TGTGCCAGCAGCCAGAGACCAGGTGAAAACTATGGCTACACCTTC.

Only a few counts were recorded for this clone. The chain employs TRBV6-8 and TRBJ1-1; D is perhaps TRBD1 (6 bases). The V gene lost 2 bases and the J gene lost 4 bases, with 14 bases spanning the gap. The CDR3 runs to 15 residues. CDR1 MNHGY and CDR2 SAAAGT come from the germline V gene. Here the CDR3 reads CASSYELQGGTEAFF. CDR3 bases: TGTGCCAGCAGTTACGAACTACAGGGTGGCACTGAAGCTTTCTTT.

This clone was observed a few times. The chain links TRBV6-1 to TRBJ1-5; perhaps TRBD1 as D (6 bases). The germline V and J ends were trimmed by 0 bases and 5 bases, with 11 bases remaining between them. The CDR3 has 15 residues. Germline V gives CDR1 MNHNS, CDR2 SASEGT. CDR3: CASSEAGARDQPQHF. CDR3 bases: TGTGCCAGCAGTGAAGCGGGGGCCAGGGATCAGCCCCAGCATTTT.

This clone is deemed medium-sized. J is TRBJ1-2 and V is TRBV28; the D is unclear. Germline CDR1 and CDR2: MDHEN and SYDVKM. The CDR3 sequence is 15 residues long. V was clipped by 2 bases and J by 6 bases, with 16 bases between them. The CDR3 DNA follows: TGTGCCAGCAGTTTAGCAGGAGACCCCATTAATGGCTACACCTTC. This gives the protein CASSLAGDPINGYTF.

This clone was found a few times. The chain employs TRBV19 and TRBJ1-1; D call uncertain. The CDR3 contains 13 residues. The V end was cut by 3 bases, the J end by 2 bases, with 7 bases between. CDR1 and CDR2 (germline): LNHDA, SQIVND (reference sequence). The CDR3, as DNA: TGTGCCAGTAGTATTAAGATTAACACTGAAGCTTTCTTT. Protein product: CASSIKINTEAFF.

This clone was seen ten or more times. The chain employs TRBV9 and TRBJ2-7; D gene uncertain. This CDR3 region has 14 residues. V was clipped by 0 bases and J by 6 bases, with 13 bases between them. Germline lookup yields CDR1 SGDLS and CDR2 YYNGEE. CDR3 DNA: TGTGCCAGCAGCGTAGCGCTTCAAGGTGGCGAGCAGTACTTC. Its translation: CASSVALQGGEQYF.

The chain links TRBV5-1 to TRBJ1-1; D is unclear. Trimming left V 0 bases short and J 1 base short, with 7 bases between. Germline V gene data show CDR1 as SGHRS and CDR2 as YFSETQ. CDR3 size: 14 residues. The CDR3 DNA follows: TGCGCCAGCAGCTTGGCCGATGGGAACACTGAAGCTTTCTTT. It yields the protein CASSLADGNTEAFF.

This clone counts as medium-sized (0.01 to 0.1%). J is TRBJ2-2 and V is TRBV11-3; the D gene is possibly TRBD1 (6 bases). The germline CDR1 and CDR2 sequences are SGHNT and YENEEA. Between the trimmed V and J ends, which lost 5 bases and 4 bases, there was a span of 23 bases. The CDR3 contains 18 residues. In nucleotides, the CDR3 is TGTGCCAGCAGCCACCCGTTAGGGGGAATAGTGGCCACCGGGGAGCTGTTTTTT. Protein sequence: CASSHPLGGIVATGELFF.